The clone carrying this TCR beta chain was found a few times. The antigen is not known. CDR1 is MNHEY, CDR2 SVGAGI, per germline. This CDR3 has 12 residues. V was shortened by 4 bases and J by 5 bases, with 5 bases between the two germline ends. These data originate in a study of human T cells and chemical hapten exposure. Whole-study context: Each patch test put 0.01% DPC on the upper back, and results were read at 6 days. Small volume differences among pooled libraries mainly caused per-sample TCR yield variation. Findings and limits, study-wide: Positively correlated with patch test score were the counts of PT1 expanded TCRs.

Specified time point: pre-sensitization, week 0. Treatment in this sample: therapeutic diphenylcyclopropenone sensitization with weekly scalp DPC. The study used a library that attached unique molecular identifiers to individual cDNA molecules. TCRdb re-analysed the RACE reads in MiXCR, keeping a single row per CDR3 protein. Of more than 300,000 distinct CDR3 sequences in the sample, less than 6.5% were seen once. This TCR derives from a woman between 50 and 59 years old with alopecia areata. Some clones in this sample may be carry-over from other donors' samples. The V gene is TRBV6-5, the J gene TRBJ2-2; D ambiguous. The source material was whole blood, sampled in connection with sensitization to the hapten diphenylcyclopropenone (DPC). The CDR3 DNA sequence: TGTGCCAGCAGTTTCCAAACCGGGGAGCTGTTTTTT. Translation gives CASSFQTGELFF.